The 28 T cell receptor beta chains listed next were all sequenced from one sample in a study of T cell changes during pregnancy in multiple sclerosis. Generated by immunoSEQ multiplex PCR, the TCRdb table keeps only in-frame clones and is missing some. The sample lists approximately 9,000 clones, under 85% occurring once. Material: CD8+ T cells from peripheral blood mononuclear cells, obtained in the third trimester of pregnancy. Receptors were obtained from a female donor in good health, enrolled as a control in a pregnancy study.

The gene calls are TRBV6-6 and TRBJ1-1; weak D call: TRBD1 (5 bases). Germline V gives CDR1 MNHNY, CDR2 SVGAGI (reference sequence). Between the trimmed V and J ends, which lost 2 bases and 6 bases, there was a span of 13 bases. CDR3 size: 14 residues. This chain's CDR3 is CASSYQGARSEAFF. CDR3 nucleotide sequence: TGTGCCAGCAGTTACCAAGGGGCGAGGTCTGAAGCTTTCTTT.

The count of this clone is one. The chain employs TRBV19 and TRBJ1-1, with D perhaps TRBD1 (5 bases). V shed 5 bases and J shed 5 bases, with 15 bases lying between them. The CDR3 is 14 residues long. CDR1 is LNHDA, CDR2 SQIVND, per germline (reference sequence). The CDR3 region is CASSVGGAGTEAFF. DNA of the CDR3: TGTGCCAGTAGTGTCGGAGGGGCAGGTACTGAAGCTTTCTTT.

This clone was recorded once. The V and J genes are TRBV5-1 and TRBJ2-1; 11 positions match TRBD1. The CDR3 has 18 amino acids. CDR1 is SGHRS and CDR2 is YFSETQ in the germline V gene. V lost 0 bases to trimming and J lost 7 bases; unmatched junction nucleotides: 12. The CDR3 is CASSLVGTGGSFGNEQFF. In DNA, the CDR3 is TGCGCCAGCAGCTTGGTCGGGACAGGGGGATCTTTTGGGAATGAGCAGTTCTTC.

This clone has only one observation. The chain recombines TRBV6-1 with TRBJ1-4, with D unclear. This CDR3 has 16 amino acids. The germline V gene has CDR1 MNHNS and CDR2 SASEGT. V shed 2 bases and J shed 6 bases, with 16 bases lying between them. As DNA, the CDR3 is TGTGCCAGCAGTGAATGGTACCCCGGAGGTGATGAAAAACTGTTTTTT. It yields the protein CASSEWYPGGDEKLFF.

V is TRBV19 and J is TRBJ2-4, with TRBD1 as a possible D gene (5 bases). The CDR3 contains 14 residues. The germline gives CDR1 LNHDA, CDR2 SQIVND (reference sequence). V was shortened by 1 base and J by 7 bases, with 11 bases between the two germline ends. The CDR3 DNA reads as TGTGCCAGTAGTATAGCCGCAGGGCGGAACATTCAGTACTTC. It yields the protein CASSIAAGRNIQYF.

Only one count was recorded for this clone. This chain connects TRBV11-3 to TRBJ1-4, with D tentatively TRBD1 (6 bases). CDR1 is SGHNT, CDR2 YENEEA, per germline. CDR3 size: 19 residues. V was cut by 2 bases and J by 0 bases, with 19 bases left in between. The DNA for the CDR3 is TGTGCCAGCAGCTTAAAGGGGGAACTAGGGGAGACAACTAATGAAAAACTGTTTTTT. Translating gives CASSLKGELGETTNEKLFF.

This rearrangement joins TRBV6-6 to TRBJ1-1; TRBD1 matches 8 bases. Germline CDR1 reads MNHNY; CDR2 reads SVGAGI (reference sequence). J lost 4 bases, V lost 6 bases, and 4 bases had no gene match. This CDR3 contains 13 residues. CDR3 sequence (DNA): TGTGCCAGCAGCTCAGGGGGCGGCACTGAAGCTTTCTTT. Residues: CASSSGGGTEAFF.

The chain links TRBV9 to TRBJ2-7; 9 bases align to TRBD2. The trim removed 4 bases at V and 5 bases at J, leaving 7 bases unmatched. The CDR3 length is 14 residues. From germline, CDR1 is SGDLS and CDR2 YYNGEE. DNA of the CDR3: TGTGCCAGCAGCTCGAGCGGGGGGAATGACGAGCAGTACTTC. Translated: CASSSSGGNDEQYF.

A remark on this clone: The same CDR3 can be traced to other DNA sequences in this sample. This chain joins TRBV28 and TRBJ2-7, with TRBD1 matching over 10 bases. The ends lost 2 bases at V and 4 bases at J; junction bases unmatched: 2. The CDR3 loop spans 14 amino acids. CDR1 MDHEN and CDR2 SYDVKM come from the germline V gene. The CDR3 reads CASSLGQGGYEQYF. The CDR3 bases are TGTGCCAGCAGTTTAGGACAGGGGGGTTACGAGCAGTACTTC.

The chain combines TRBV7-3 with TRBJ1-2; the D gene is possibly TRBD1 (5 bases). Deletions cut 5 bases from V and 3 bases from J, with 13 bases between. The CDR3 consists of 14 residues. Germline CDR1 and CDR2: SGHTA and FQGTGA. The CDR3 DNA reads TGTGCCAGCAGCCTCCGCGGGGGGGACTATGGCTACACCTTC. It translates to CASSLRGGDYGYTF.

The rearrangement joins TRBV7-3 to TRBJ2-7, with 10 bases identical to TRBD1. The CDR3 sequence is 12 residues long. Germline CDR1 reads SGHTA; CDR2 reads FQGTGA. The ends lost 8 bases at V and 7 bases at J; junction bases unmatched: 5. This CDR3 is CASGTGAGEQYF. In DNA form, the CDR3 reads TGTGCCAGCGGGACAGGGGCGGGGGAGCAGTACTTC.

In its sample, this clone was seen a few times. The chain recombines TRBV6-1 with TRBJ2-7, with 10 positions matching TRBD1. The CDR3 spans 15 residues. Looked up from germline, CDR1 is MNHNS and CDR2 is SASEGT. V was pared by 6 bases and J by 4 bases, with 9 bases of the junction left unmatched. The CDR3 region has the DNA TGTGCCAGCAGCCGGGGGACAGGGGAAGGGTACGAGCAGTACTTC. Amino acid sequence: CASSRGTGEGYEQYF.

The rearrangement joins TRBV15 to TRBJ1-4; D might be TRBD1 (6 bases). Germline V gives CDR1 LNHNV, CDR2 YYDKDF (reference sequence). This CDR3 comprises 13 residues. V lost 5 bases and J lost 6, with 10 bases in between. The CDR3 DNA reads TGTGCCACCAGCCGGACAGTGTATGAAAAACTGTTTTTT. The encoded protein is CATSRTVYEKLFF.

The chain employs TRBV5-6 and TRBJ2-5, with TRBD1 matching over 7 bases. Per the germline V gene, CDR1 is SGHDT and CDR2 is YYEEEE. J lost 5 bases, V lost 0 bases, and 10 bases had no gene match. The CDR3 consists of 16 residues. The CDR3 region has the DNA TGTGCCAGCAGCTTGGTCGGAAGAGACAGGGCGGAGACCCAGTACTTC. Protein sequence: CASSLVGRDRAETQYF.

The chain joins TRBV4-2 to TRBJ2-2; 8 bases map to TRBD2. J was trimmed by 6 bases and V by 0 bases; bases with no gene match: 3. The CDR3 covers 15 residues. Per germline, CDR1 LGHNA and CDR2 YNFKEQ. CDR3 sequence: CASSQDPGGPGELFF. CDR3 nucleotide sequence: TGTGCCAGCAGCCAAGATCCGGGGGGGCCCGGGGAGCTGTTTTTT.

The CDR3 reads CAIKAIPGDNTEAFF. The CDR3 DNA reads TGTGCCATCAAGGCGATCCCAGGCGATAACACTGAAGCTTTCTTT. This chain joins TRBV10-3 and TRBJ1-1; D is ambiguous. CDR1 ENHRY and CDR2 SYGVKD come from the germline V gene. Trimming left V 7 bases short and J 2 bases short, with 17 bases between. CDR3 length equals 15 residues.

The chain has TRBV4-3 and TRBJ2-1; 9 nucleotides agree with TRBD1. The germline V gene has CDR1 LGHNA and CDR2 YSLEER. The trim removed 0 bases at V and 8 bases at J, leaving 11 bases unmatched. The CDR3 contains 17 residues. The CDR3: CASSQEKGTGTLDEQFF. CDR3 sequence (DNA): TGCGCCAGCAGCCAAGAGAAAGGGACAGGGACCTTGGATGAGCAGTTCTTC.

This clone was found once. The J gene is TRBJ2-6, the V gene TRBV4-3; TRBD2 matches at 13 bases. Germline-derived CDR1 and CDR2 are LGHNA and YSLEER. The CDR3 consists of 18 residues. The J segment lost 2 bases and the V segment lost 4 bases, leaving 5 bases of the junction unmatched. The CDR3 DNA reads TGCGCCAGCAGCCCCACCGGACTAGCGGGGGCTGGGGCCAACGTCCTGACTTTC. Translated: CASSPTGLAGAGANVLTF.

The chain links TRBV7-2 to TRBJ2-7; D is possibly TRBD2 (6 bases). This CDR3 is built from 18 residues. Per germline, CDR1 SGHTA and CDR2 FQGNSA. Trimming stripped 5 bases from V and 3 bases from J, with 26 bases between. CDR3 amino acids: CASSLPFWDSGRRYEQYF. CDR3 sequence (DNA): TGTGCCAGCAGCCTCCCCTTCTGGGATAGCGGTAGACGCTACGAGCAGTACTTC.

The chain carries TRBV5-1 and TRBJ1-4; D is perhaps TRBD1 (5 bases). Germline assignment: CDR1 SGHRS and CDR2 YFSETQ. The CDR3 consists of 17 residues. The V end was cut by 4 bases, the J end by 8 bases, with 24 bases between. The CDR3 nucleotides read TGCGCCAGCAGCCGGGAGGTGAACAGACCAGGGAGGGAAAAACTGTTTTTT. Translating gives CASSREVNRPGREKLFF.

J is TRBJ1-6 and V is TRBV27; 7 bases are a match to TRBD1. V was pared by 5 bases and J by 4 bases, with 8 bases of the junction left unmatched. There are 16 residues in the CDR3. Germline-derived CDR1 and CDR2 are MNHEY and SMNVEV (reference sequence). In DNA form, the CDR3 reads TGTGCCAGCAGTCCCTCTCAGGGGGAATATAATTCACCCCTCCACTTT. It is translated as CASSPSQGEYNSPLHF.

This chain connects TRBV6-5 to TRBJ2-5; 10 nucleotides match TRBD1. The closer fit of TRBJ2-7 to the DNA end suggests the J call may be wrong. The CDR3 contains 13 residues. Germline V lookup: CDR1 MNHEY, CDR2 SVGAGI. This CDR3 reads CASSLGQGPEQYF. The CDR3 region has the DNA TGTGCCAGCAGTTTGGGACAGGGGCCCGAGCAGTACTTC.

Only one count was recorded for this clone. The J gene is TRBJ1-3, the V gene TRBV7-2; TRBD1 matches 7 bases. Losses at the gene ends were 5 bases for V and 13 bases for J; bases not matched to a gene: 14. The CDR3 is made up of 14 amino acids. Germline values: CDR1 SGHTA, CDR2 FQGNSA. The CDR3 reads CASSARGTRTGIYF. CDR3 sequence (DNA): TGTGCCAGCAGCGCCAGGGGGACTAGAACCGGGATATATTTT.

The V gene is TRBV9, the J gene TRBJ2-1; TRBD2 matches 12 bases. Germline loops: CDR1 SGDLS, CDR2 YYNGEE. The CDR3 contains 16 residues. Trimming at V came to 4 bases and at J to 2 bases, leaving 4 bases not matched to a gene. The CDR3 sequence is CASSFRTSGTYNEQFF. CDR3 nucleotide sequence: TGTGCCAGCAGCTTTCGGACTAGCGGGACCTACAATGAGCAGTTCTTC.

The chain couples TRBV9 to TRBJ2-7; TRBD2 is a possible D gene (6 bases). CDR1 and CDR2 from the germline V gene are SGDLS and YYNGEE. This CDR3 is 14 amino acids long. Trimming cost V 0 bases and J 4 bases, with 11 bases left between them. The CDR3 loop reads CASSVAGEWYEQYF. CDR3 coding DNA: TGTGCCAGCAGCGTAGCGGGAGAATGGTACGAGCAGTACTTC.

This rearrangement joins TRBV28 to TRBJ1-4; 8 bases match TRBD1. Germline V gives CDR1 MDHEN, CDR2 SYDVKM. This CDR3 region has 19 residues. The V segment lost 7 bases and the J segment 5 bases; nucleotides outside the gene matches: 21. The CDR3 region has the DNA TGTGCCAGCAACTCCCTGCCAATCAGACAGGGGACGTCGAATGAAAAACTGTTTTTT. Protein sequence: CASNSLPIRQGTSNEKLFF. The variable domain in full, completed from reference TRBV28 and TRBJ1-4, reads DVKVTQSSRYLVKRTGEKVFLECVQDMDHENMFWYRQDPGLGLRLIYFSYDVKMKEKGDIPEGYSVSREKKERFSLILESASTNQTSMYLCASNSLPIRQGTSNEKLFFGSGTQLSVL.

This clone was counted a single time. The rearrangement uses TRBV25-1 and TRBJ2-1; D is possibly TRBD2 (6 bases). Germline CDR1 is MGHDK and CDR2 is SYGVNS. Trimming stripped 1 base from V and 6 bases from J, with 16 bases between. CDR3 length: 16 amino acids. CDR3 residues: CASSEWDSVRGNEQFF. The CDR3 DNA reads as TGTGCCAGCAGTGAATGGGACTCTGTTAGGGGCAATGAGCAGTTCTTC. The variable domain in full, completed from reference TRBV25-1 and TRBJ2-1, reads EADIYQTPRYLVIGTGKKITLECSQTMGHDKMYWYQQDPGMELHLIHYSYGVNSTEKGDLSSESTVSRIRTEHFPLTLESARPSHTSQYLCASSEWDSVRGNEQFFGPGTRLTVL.

This chain joins TRBV4-3 and TRBJ2-7; 10 bases agree with TRBD2. V shed 4 bases, J shed 4 bases, and the junction held 7 bases outside the gene matches. CDR3 length: 15 residues. Germline V gene lookup returns CDR1 LGHNA and CDR2 YSLEER. CDR3 region: CASSPGASGGYEQYF. The CDR3, as DNA: TGCGCCAGCAGCCCAGGGGCTAGCGGGGGATACGAGCAGTACTTC.